This TCR beta chain is drawn from a study of CD8+CD57+ T cells in acquired aplastic anemia. Germline V gene lookup returns CDR1 SGDLS and CDR2 YYNGEE. From its first to its last residue, the CDR3 has 16 amino acids. Notes on this clonotype: The DNA is left out, because the CDR3 cannot be placed on it with certainty; the CDR3 is given as TCRdb lists it.

CDR3 and TCR beta VDJ profiling relied on a genomic DNA template. TCRdb re-called the reads through MiXCR, storing one row per CDR3 protein. This table has approximately 260,000 distinct CDR3 sequences, approximately 79% appearing once. Patients picked for sequencing had shown CD8+CD57+ cell expansion detected by flow cytometry. This receptor was identified in a human donor with aplastic anemia. The sequenced material came from sorted CD4+, CD8+, or CD8+CD57+ T cells (not recorded which) from PBMCs. The chain couples TRBV9 to TRBJ2-6. The CDR3 is CASSVPVDAVFWLLTF.